A selection of T cell receptor beta chains follows, all from one sample in a study of cytomegalovirus exposure and HLA in healthy donors. Assay: immunoSEQ multiplex PCR; the TCRdb copy retains only in-frame clones and omits some. The sample lists roughly 130,000 clones, less than 80% occurring once. The sample comprised PBMCs. The receptors here all came from a man in his forties in good health and CMV-seropositive. CDR3s include the opening cysteine and the closing phenylalanine or tryptophan. The D gene is left open where the match is weak. Clone size appears in some rows only: once, few, many, or a class for an expanded clone.

J,size,D,V,DNA,CDR3
TRBJ2-7,few,NA,TRBV27,TGTGCCAGCAGTTTATCCATGGCCTTCTACGAGCAGTACTTC,CASSLSMAFYEQYF
TRBJ1-2,NA,TRBD1,TRBV6-6,TGTGCCAGCAGCCCCGGCGACAGGGCCCTCTATGGCTACACCTTC,CASSPGDRALYGYTF
TRBJ1-6,few,NA,TRBV27,TGTGCCAGCAGTTTATGGAGGGCAGAAGCCTCCTATAATTCACCCCTCCACTTT,CASSLWRAEASYNSPLHF
TRBJ2-1,NA,TRBD2,TRBV5-6,TGTGCCAGCAGCTTGGCGGTAGCGGGCCTCTCCTACAATGAGCAGTTCTTC,CASSLAVAGLSYNEQFF
TRBJ2-7,NA,NA,TRBV9,TGTGCCAGCAGCGTGGGAGTGGGGGCGGACGAGCAGTACTTC,CASSVGVGADEQYF
TRBJ2-1,NA,TRBD2,TRBV11-2,TGTGCCAGCAGCTTAGATCGTTTGGCTAGCGGATACAATGAGCAGTTCTTC,CASSLDRLASGYNEQFF
TRBJ2-3,few,NA,TRBV6-6,TGTGCCAGCAGTAACGTTGGGACTGCTGCAGATACGCAGTATTTT,CASSNVGTAADTQYF
TRBJ1-1,NA,NA,TRBV5-4,TGTGCCAGCAGCTTGGGGCAATATGAAGCTTTCTTT,CASSLGQYEAFF
TRBJ2-2,NA,TRBD1,TRBV5-4,TGTGCCAGCAGCCCGTTACAGGGGATGGACGGGGAGCTGTTTTTT,CASSPLQGMDGELFF
TRBJ1-2,NA,TRBD1,TRBV6-1,TGTGCCAGCAACCTACAGGGGGCCCATTATGGCTACACCTTC,CASNLQGAHYGYTF
TRBJ2-7,NA,TRBD1,TRBV7-2,TGTGCCAGCAGCTTTGGGGATGGGGACAGCCGCTACGAGCAGTACTTC,CASSFGDGDSRYEQYF
TRBJ1-2,NA,NA,TRBV5-4,TGTGCCAGCAGCTTGGCAGACAGGAACTATGGCTACACCTTC,CASSLADRNYGYTF
TRBJ2-3,NA,NA,TRBV5-6,TGTGCCAGCAGCTTCATGGGGCGGACAGATACGCAGTATTTT,CASSFMGRTDTQYF
TRBJ2-7,NA,TRBD1,TRBV2,TGTGCCAGCAGTACAGGACAGGCTTCTTCCTACGAGCAGTACTTC,CASSTGQASSYEQYF
TRBJ1-2,NA,TRBD1,TRBV9,TGTGCCAGCAGGCCCGACAGGGGTTTTTTATCTGGCTACACCTTC,CASRPDRGFLSGYTF
TRBJ1-2,NA,TRBD1,TRBV4-1,TGCGCCAGCAGCCAAGATGGGACAGGGCTATGGGCGGGCTATGGCTACACCTTC,CASSQDGTGLWAGYGYTF
TRBJ2-6,NA,NA,TRBV27,TGTGCCAGCAGTGGCCCCAACTCTGGGGCCAACGTCCTGACTTTC,CASSGPNSGANVLTF
TRBJ1-3,NA,NA,TRBV11-2,TGTGCCAGCAGCTTAGTAAGACAGCCTGGAAACACCATATATTTT,CASSLVRQPGNTIYF
TRBJ1-2,NA,TRBD1,TRBV28,TGTGCCAGCAGTCCCAGGGGGAAGGGGAACTATGGCTACACCTTC,CASSPRGKGNYGYTF
TRBJ1-5,few,NA,TRBV28,TGTGCCAGCAGCTGGGTCAGGGGCAATCAGCCCCAGCATTTT,CASSWVRGNQPQHF
TRBJ1-6,NA,NA,TRBV7-9,TGTGCCAGCACCCCCCTGGGGGGAGAGAATTCACCCCTCCACTTT,CASTPLGGENSPLHF
TRBJ1-3,NA,TRBD1,TRBV6-1,TGTGCCAGCAGACGACAGGGGGACTCTGGAAACACCATATATTTT,CASRRQGDSGNTIYF